This TCR beta chain was sequenced in a study of identical twins. TCRdb reprocessed the 5' RACE reads with MiXCR, giving one entry per CDR3 protein. This table has around 250,000 distinct CDR3 sequences, about 7% appearing once. This CDR3 has 16 residues. The germline gives CDR1 SGHDN, CDR2 FVKESK. V was pared by 2 bases and J by 8 bases, with 8 bases of the junction left unmatched. These data were also reused for a study on yellow fever vaccine responses in identical twins.

The J gene is TRBJ2-1, the V gene TRBV14; 11 nucleotides match TRBD1. The sequence came from a woman aged 18-29 years in good health. The sample taken for sequencing was memory (CD45RO+) T cells sorted from blood. The CDR3: CASSQRWGDRGDEQFF. The CDR3 nucleotides are TGTGCCAGCAGCCAACGATGGGGGGACAGGGGGGATGAGCAGTTCTTC. Full variable domain (outside the CDR3, taken from reference TRBV14 and TRBJ2-1): EAGVTQFPSHSVIEKGQTVTLRCDPISGHDNLYWYRRVMGKEIKFLLHFVKESKQDESGMPNNRFLAERTGGTYSTLKVQPAELEDSGVYFCASSQRWGDRGDEQFFGPGTRLTVL.